The 17 T cell receptor beta chains given below trace back to one sample, sequenced in a study of blood T cell repertoires in COVID-19. Repertoires were generated with immunoSEQ multiplex PCR, while TCRdb's copy carries only in-frame clones and drops some. The repertoire consists of approximately 250,000 clones, with roughly 80% occurring once and the leading ten covering 3.5% to 5%. The sample comprised peripheral blood. These receptors all come from a man aged 55 to 70 with acute or convalescent COVID-19.

The chain uses TRBV4-2 and TRBJ2-3, with 11 bases that match TRBD2. The CDR3 extends over 16 amino acids. V shed 3 bases, J shed 2 bases, and the junction held 4 bases outside the gene matches. CDR1 is LGHNA and CDR2 is YNFKEQ in the germline V gene. The CDR3 nucleotides read TGTGCCAGCAGCCAGACTAGCGGGACACCCACAGATACGCAGTATTTT. Its translation is CASSQTSGTPTDTQYF.

The V and J genes are TRBV3-1 (or the pseudogene TRBV3-2) and TRBJ2-7; 7 nucleotides align to TRBD1. The J segment lost 3 bases and the V segment lost 2 bases, leaving 4 bases of the junction unmatched. CDR3 length: 14 residues. The germline V gene has CDR1 LGHDT and CDR2 YNNKEL (reference sequence). This chain's CDR3 is CASSQRGPNYEQYF. CDR3 nucleotides: TGTGCCAGCAGCCAAAGGGGGCCAAACTACGAGCAGTACTTC.

This clone turned up a few times. CDR3: CAWSVASGAFEQFF. DNA for the CDR3: TGTGCCTGGAGTGTGGCTAGCGGGGCATTTGAGCAGTTCTTC. The chain has TRBV30 and TRBJ2-1, with 9 positions matching TRBD2. V trimming: 0 bases; J trimming: 9 bases; junction bases outside the gene matches: 6. Germline V gives CDR1 GTSNPN, CDR2 SVGIG (reference sequence). The CDR3 loop spans 14 amino acids.

Turning to this clone: A read error may account for a junction end that differs from germline. V usage is TRBV11-2 and J usage is TRBJ1-2; D perhaps matches TRBD1 (5 bases). This CDR3 spans 12 amino acids. Germline CDR1 and CDR2: SGHAT and FQNNGV. The CDR3 bases are TGTGCCAGCAGCTTAGAGGGGGGACGGCTCCACTTC. Its translation is CASSLEGGRLHF.

The rearrangement joins TRBV18 to TRBJ1-1; tentative D call: TRBD1 (6 bases). Trimming removed 3 bases from V and 5 bases from J, with 16 bases in between. CDR1 and CDR2 (germline): KGHSH, LQKENI. CDR3 length equals 15 residues. The CDR3 protein is CASSPEAGARTEAFF. CDR3 in DNA: TGTGCCAGCTCACCGGAGGCAGGGGCTCGAACTGAAGCTTTCTTT.

About this clone itself: At one end the junction does not follow the germline gene, possibly because of a read error. Written as DNA, the CDR3 is TGTGCCAGCAGTGGCAGATGGGACAATGAGGCAATCTTC. This translates into CASSGRWDNEAIF. The gene calls are TRBV2 and TRBJ2-1, with a weak D call TRBD1 (6 bases). The germline gives CDR1 SNHLY, CDR2 FYNNEI. CDR3 size: 13 residues. Full variable domain (remainder filled in from reference TRBV2 and TRBJ2-1): EPEVTQTPSHQVTQMGQEVILRCVPISNHLYFYWYRQILGQKVEFLVSFYNNEISEKSEIFDDQFSVERPDGSNFTLKIRSTKLEDSAMYFCASSGRWDNEAIFGPGTRLTVL.

This sequence joins TRBV12-3 or TRBV12-4 and TRBJ1-2, with 9 nucleotides matching TRBD1. The CDR3 totals 13 residues. The V and J ends lost 2 bases and 7 bases, in that order; junction bases with no gene match: 2. The CDR3 DNA reads as TGTGCCAGCAGTTTACTGGACAGGGGTGGCTACACCTTC. Protein: CASSLLDRGGYTF.

Here the CDR3 reads CASSFSGGPFDEQFF. The CDR3 bases are TGTGCCAGCAGCTTCAGCGGGGGACCCTTCGATGAGCAGTTCTTC. The V gene is TRBV7-2, the J gene TRBJ2-1; 8 positions match TRBD2. V gave up 3 bases and J gave up 8 bases; unmatched junction bases: 9. Germline values: CDR1 SGHTA, CDR2 FQGNSA. The CDR3 runs 15 residues.

The chain employs TRBV6-1 and TRBJ1-1; no reliable D call. The CDR3 totals 17 residues. Germline V gives CDR1 MNHNS, CDR2 SASEGT. V was clipped by 1 base and J by 0 bases, with 15 bases between them. Written as DNA, the CDR3 is TGTGCCAGCAGTGAAGACGTGGATTACTACTTGAACACTGAAGCTTTCTTT. Protein product: CASSEDVDYYLNTEAFF.

V is TRBV29-1 and J is TRBJ2-5, with a weak D call TRBD2 (6 bases). With 4 bases removed from V and 5 bases from J, the gap between germline ends came to 8 bases. CDR1 SQVTM and CDR2 ANQGSEA come from the germline V gene. This CDR3 region has 11 residues. The CDR3 DNA follows: TGCAGCGTTGGGGGGGTCGAGACCCAGTACTTC. Translation: CSVGGVETQYF.

This clone was counted between two and nine times. This chain uses TRBV11-1 with TRBJ1-1, with D perhaps matching TRBD1 (5 bases). Germline CDR1 SGHAT, CDR2 FQDESV (reference sequence). CDR3 length: 14 amino acids. Trimming pared 4 bases from V and 5 bases from J, leaving 14 bases between. The CDR3 loop is CASSSRAGRTEAFF. The CDR3 coding sequence is TGTGCCAGCAGCTCCCGTGCAGGGCGAACTGAAGCTTTCTTT.

V usage is TRBV5-1 and J usage is TRBJ1-3, with no clear D. Germline-derived CDR1 and CDR2 are SGHRS and YFSETQ. V was cut by 8 bases and J by 2 bases, with 8 bases left in between. The CDR3 runs 12 residues. The CDR3 here is CARGRAGNTIYF. CDR3 DNA: TGCGCCAGGGGGAGGGCTGGAAACACCATATATTTT.

This chain uses TRBV5-1 with TRBJ1-2; 8 bases are shared with TRBD1. CDR1 and CDR2 (germline): SGHRS, YFSETQ. The CDR3 is 19 amino acids. Unmatched junction bases numbered 20, after V lost 3 bases and J lost 4 bases. CDR3 in amino acids: CASSSNLGTGNLRGYGYTF. The CDR3 region has the DNA TGCGCCAGCAGCTCAAACCTCGGGACAGGAAACCTTCGGGGCTATGGCTACACCTTC.

The CDR3 DNA sequence: TGCGCCAGCAGCCCGACAGATAGCACAGATACGCAGTATTTT. Translated, it gives CASSPTDSTDTQYF. The rearrangement links TRBV5-1 to TRBJ2-3, with D maybe TRBD1 (5 bases). The CDR3 has 14 amino acids. V lost 4 bases and J 0 bases, leaving 9 bases between the germline ends. The germline V gene encodes CDR1 SGHRS and CDR2 YFSETQ.

This sequence joins TRBV28 and TRBJ2-1; 9 bases are a match to TRBD2. The germline V gene has CDR1 MDHEN and CDR2 SYDVKM. Trimming cost V 1 base and J 2 bases; bases outside gene matches: 12. This CDR3 contains 19 residues. CDR3 in DNA: TGTGCCAGCAGTTTATCTGGCGGGAGGGCCGGGGAGACCTACAATGAGCAGTTCTTC. It translates to CASSLSGGRAGETYNEQFF.

This clone has at least ten counts. The J gene is TRBJ1-2, the V gene TRBV15; D unresolved. The V gene's germline CDR1 is LNHNV and CDR2 YYDKDF (reference sequence). The V end lost 0 bases, the J end lost 7 bases, and 12 bases lay between the germline ends. The CDR3 runs to 14 residues. CDR3 amino acids: CATSRDGERGGYTF. CDR3 nucleotides: TGTGCCACCAGCAGAGATGGAGAGAGAGGTGGCTACACCTTC.

The V and J genes are TRBV6-6 and TRBJ2-7; TRBD2 matches at 9 bases. CDR1 and CDR2 from the germline V gene are MNHNY and SVGAGI (reference sequence). This CDR3 is 15 amino acids long. The V and J ends lost 0 bases and 3 bases, in that order; junction bases with no gene match: 3. CDR3 loop: CASSYSARGGYEQYF. For the CDR3, the DNA is TGTGCCAGCAGTTACTCGGCGCGGGGGGGCTACGAGCAGTACTTC.